The 18 T cell receptor beta chains below were found in one sample sequenced in a study of T-cell memory formation after mild COVID-19. A single record per CDR3 protein comes from TCRdb applying MiXCR to the 5' RACE reads. The data contain hundreds of thousands of distinct CDR3 sequences, less than 25% of them singletons. The specimen was PBMCs or a T cell subset sorted from them (not recorded which). All receptors come from an adult woman who had mild COVID-19 (a few samples of this study predate the infection). Cell type and time point are not known.

This clonotype was counted many times. The chain recombines TRBV5-1 with TRBJ2-7; D call uncertain. The V gene lost 0 bases and the J gene lost 6 bases, with 13 bases spanning the gap. The length of the CDR3 is 14 residues. CDR1 is SGHRS, CDR2 YFSETQ, per germline. The CDR3 protein is CASSLGAGSLEQYF. CDR3 in DNA: TGCGCCAGCAGCTTGGGTGCAGGATCCCTCGAGCAGTACTTC.

In this sample, this clonotype turned up a few times. This rearrangement joins TRBV12-3 or TRBV12-4 to TRBJ1-1, with D perhaps matching TRBD1 (5 bases). Trimming removed 3 bases at V and 5 bases at J, with 16 bases between. The CDR3 has 15 amino acids. Written as DNA, the CDR3 is TGTGCCAGCAGTTTTACGTCCGCAGGGAGTACTGAAGCTTTCTTT. Translation: CASSFTSAGSTEAFF.

The chain has TRBV15 and TRBJ2-1; D is unresolved. Germline assignment: CDR1 LNHNV and CDR2 YYDKDF (reference sequence). There are 14 residues in the CDR3. With 0 bases removed from V and 3 bases from J, the gap between germline ends came to 6 bases. CDR3: CATSRETDYNEQFF. CDR3 DNA: TGTGCCACCAGCAGAGAAACTGACTACAATGAGCAGTTCTTC.

For the CDR3, the DNA is TGTGCCAGTAGTATAGTAGTTCCCCTAAATAGCAATCAGCCCCAGCATTTT. It specifies CASSIVVPLNSNQPQHF. The V call is TRBV19, the J call TRBJ1-5, with D uncertain. The V gene lost 1 base and the J gene lost 0 bases, with 13 bases spanning the gap. Germline V CDR1 and CDR2: LNHDA, SQIVND (reference sequence). There are 17 residues in the CDR3.

This clonotype occurred many times. The chain is built from TRBV4-2 and TRBJ2-7; D may be TRBD1 (6 bases). In germline, CDR1 is LGHNA, CDR2 YNFKEQ. The CDR3 consists of 14 residues. Trimming shortened V by 4 bases and J by 11 bases, and 21 bases separated the two germline ends. DNA for the CDR3: TGTGCCAGCAGCCGCCCGAACGAAGGGGGTAGTAAGTACTTC. It is translated as CASSRPNEGGSKYF.

The chain couples TRBV18 to TRBJ2-1; 14 bases agree with TRBD2. Germline V gene data show CDR1 as KGHSH and CDR2 as LQKENI. Trimming at V came to 6 bases and at J to 9 bases, leaving 7 bases not matched to a gene. The CDR3 loop spans 15 amino acids. The CDR3 sequence is CASSPGTSGSGEQFF. Written as DNA, the CDR3 is TGTGCCAGCTCTCCCGGGACTAGCGGGAGCGGTGAGCAGTTCTTC.

The genes are TRBV7-6 and TRBJ1-3, with 7 bases lining up with TRBD1. V was clipped by 4 bases and J by 1 base; unmatched bases: 10. The germline V gene has CDR1 SGHVS and CDR2 FNYEAQ. The CDR3 has 17 residues. CDR3 coding DNA: TGTGCCAGCAGCTCACCATACAGGGGCGTATCTGGAAACACCATATATTTT. It encodes CASSSPYRGVSGNTIYF.

This clonotype was detected a few times. The chain links TRBV7-3 to TRBJ2-2, with no clear D. The CDR3 is made up of 13 amino acids. Trimming removed 5 bases at V and 5 bases at J, with 9 bases between. Looked up from germline, CDR1 is SGHTA and CDR2 is FQGTGA. CDR3 residues: CASSLTRTGELFF. CDR3 DNA sequence: TGTGCCAGCAGCCTGACCCGAACCGGGGAGCTGTTTTTT.

This sequence joins TRBV12-3 or TRBV12-4 and TRBJ1-1, with 8 bases matching TRBD1. The CDR3 has 12 residues. V lost 7 bases to trimming and J lost 4 bases; unmatched junction nucleotides: 2. CDR3 in amino acids: CASKTGATEAFF. The CDR3 DNA reads TGTGCCAGCAAGACAGGGGCCACTGAAGCTTTCTTT.

This chain joins TRBV18 and TRBJ1-2; possibly TRBD1 for D (6 bases). Germline V CDR1 and CDR2: KGHSH, LQKENI. The ends were cut back, 3 bases at V and 8 bases at J, with 16 bases in the middle. The CDR3 is 14 residues long. CDR3: CASSPRDFGGGYTF. In DNA, the CDR3 is TGTGCCAGCTCACCCCGGGATTTCGGGGGCGGCTACACCTTC.

This clonotype was found a few times. The chain joins TRBV12-3 or TRBV12-4 to TRBJ2-3; D is possibly TRBD1 (7 bases). Trimming left V 8 bases short and J 3 bases short, with 15 bases between. The CDR3 has 14 amino acids. This chain's CDR3 is CASLLQGGTDTQYF. As DNA, the CDR3 is TGTGCCAGCTTACTTCAGGGGGGAACAGATACGCAGTATTTT.

This clonotype has just a few counts. This rearrangement joins TRBV4-1 to TRBJ2-4, with unresolved D. CDR3 length: 12 residues. Germline values: CDR1 MGHRA, CDR2 YSYEKL. Trimming left V 5 bases short and J 5 bases short, with 7 bases between. This CDR3 reads CASSNTENIQYF. In DNA form, the CDR3 reads TGCGCCAGCAGCAACACCGAAAACATTCAGTACTTC.

CDR3 DNA: TGTGCCAGCAGTGGTACGGGGACATACACTTATGGCTACACCTTC. Protein sequence: CASSGTGTYTYGYTF. The chain employs TRBV12-3 or TRBV12-4 and TRBJ1-2; tentative D call: TRBD1 (6 bases). With 5 bases removed from V and 5 bases from J, the gap between germline ends came to 18 bases. The CDR3 totals 15 residues.

The chain is built from TRBV27 and TRBJ1-1; D unclear. Trimming pared 8 bases from V and 6 bases from J, leaving 16 bases between. CDR3 length: 13 residues. The germline V gene has CDR1 MNHEY and CDR2 SMNVEV (reference sequence). This CDR3 reads CASQKTGYAEAFF. CDR3 DNA sequence: TGTGCCAGCCAAAAAACGGGGTACGCTGAAGCTTTCTTT.

The chain combines TRBV24-1 with TRBJ2-3, with 8 positions matching TRBD1. CDR1 and CDR2 from the germline V gene are KGHDR and SFDVKD. The CDR3 length is 17 residues. V was clipped by 4 bases and J by 0 bases; unmatched bases: 8. CDR3 sequence (DNA): TGTGCCACCAGTGACATAAGGACAGGGTCGAGCACAGATACGCAGTATTTT. This codes for CATSDIRTGSSTDTQYF.

The chain has TRBV3-1 and TRBJ2-3; 7 bases are shared with TRBD1. With 0 bases clipped from V and 4 bases from J, the junction kept 7 bases outside the gene matches. The length of the CDR3 is 16 residues. Per the germline V gene, CDR1 is LGHDT and CDR2 is YNNKEL (reference sequence). In DNA form, the CDR3 reads TGTGCCAGCAGCCAAGATGGGACAGTTAGCTCAGATACGCAGTATTTT. Residues: CASSQDGTVSSDTQYF.

In this sample, this clonotype turned up a few times. The rearrangement joins TRBV12-3 or TRBV12-4 to TRBJ2-1, with TRBD2 identical over 7 bases. V gave up 7 bases and J gave up 5 bases; unmatched junction bases: 5. CDR3 size: 13 residues. As DNA, the CDR3 is TGTGCCAGCAAAGGACTAGGGGACAATGAGCAGTTCTTC. Its protein product is CASKGLGDNEQFF.

This clonotype has a handful of counts. The chain carries TRBV7-9 and TRBJ1-2, with D uncertain. V gave up 2 bases and J gave up 2 bases, with 12 bases separating them. This CDR3 spans 15 amino acids. Germline CDR1 is SEHNR and CDR2 is FQNEAQ (reference sequence). CDR3 sequence: CASSLPLVGNYGYTF. The CDR3 DNA reads TGTGCCAGCAGCTTACCCCTCGTTGGCAACTATGGCTACACCTTC.